This T cell receptor beta chain was captured in a study of blood T cell repertoires in COVID-19 (dated by TCRdb to 2019 to 2021). Describing the broader study: Samples covering the acute and convalescent phases of COVID-19 were provided by collaborators in the United States, Italy and Spain. The material from the prospective study consisted of cDNA or gDNA derived from T cells, B-cell-depleted T cells, or PBMCs. The dataset comprised deeply sampled blood TCRbeta repertoires from subjects exposed to, actively infected with, or recovered from COVID-19. The repertoires were made available in a free public database intended to serve as a resource for research on the immune response to SARS-CoV-2. The samples were drawn from the first 160 participants of the ongoing ImmuneRACE study and from under 1,500 subjects provided by 6 global collaborators. The sample metadata nearly always contained a de-identified subject ID, COVID-19 status, age in years and sex. Where available, HLA class I and class II types were obtained from metadata supplied by the sample provider rather than from assay-based typing. Results the study describes overall, beyond this receptor: The quantity of clinical and demographic metadata differed by source and by participant and was supplied without curation.

V loses 4 bases of germline sequence and J loses 2 bases, and the interval between the two ends is 9 bases. The CDR3 covers 13 residues, taking in both the cysteine and the phenylalanine. CDR3 DNA only is kept here, 39 bases in frame from base 1. The germline V gene encodes CDR1 SGHRS and CDR2 YFSETQ. The collaborating institutions used their own protocols to collect whole blood in K2EDTA tubes. For TCRbeta analysis, collaborators shipped samples as frozen whole blood, isolated PBMCs, or DNA extracted from either of those sample types. TCRbeta CDR3 regions were amplified from genomic DNA by means of the immunoSEQ Assay, a bias-controlled multiplex PCR. In the original analysis: Nucleated cell counts per sample were estimated from amplification of reference gene primers within the assay. Sequence reads were collapsed and filtered to measure the absolute abundance of every unique TCRbeta CDR3 rearrangement. For each sample, productive Simpson clonality was calculated as the square root of Simpson's diversity index across productive rearrangements. TCRdb mirrors the immuneACCESS table, restricted to in-frame sequences. Some clones are absent from its copies; in checked studies, under half trace to an unresolved V gene, and the reason for the others is unknown. The DNA was the basis for D and trimming; V, J and clone size are from that table. For this sample the table gives fewer than 250,000 clones, of which approximately 85% were detected only once. Approximately 0.89% of the sample is taken by the ten largest.

A remark on this clone: Its antigen is unknown. There are no base qualities to consult, and no much larger clone falls within one base.

This clonotype was obtained from a man between 40 and 49 years old with acute or convalescent COVID-19. The V gene is TRBV5-1 and the J gene is TRBJ1-1; the D gene is unclear. The specimen sequenced was peripheral blood. CDR3 loop: CASSPYLNTEAFF. The DNA sequence follows: TGCGCCAGCAGCCCTTACTTAAACACTGAAGCTTTCTTT.